The T cell receptor beta chain described here comes from a study of identical twins. Study observations and caveats: Out-of-frame TCR alpha sharing in monozygotic twins exceeded recombination model predictions.

After template switching added a universal primer site, the resulting cDNA carried unique molecular identifiers. TCRdb reanalysed the 5' RACE reads using MiXCR and keeps one entry per CDR3 protein. This table holds about 1.7 million distinct CDR3 sequences, about 32% found once. The table lists this clonotype with a few counts. What it recognizes is unknown. The receptor's source is a newborn girl in good health. Material: cord blood.

CDR3: CASSPIGTSGGSLTDTQYF. The CDR3 DNA follows: TGTGCCAGCAGCCCCATCGGGACTAGCGGGGGATCCCTCACAGATACGCAGTATTTT. V is TRBV3-1 and J is TRBJ2-3, with TRBD2 identical over 14 bases. The CDR3 runs to 19 residues. The V gene's germline CDR1 is LGHDT and CDR2 YNNKEL (reference sequence). The V gene end was trimmed by 4 bases and the J gene end by 2 bases; junction bases not matched to a gene: 11.